Listed here is a single T cell receptor beta chain. In this sample, this clonotype turned up once. It has no known antigen specificity. Just one base apart from a much larger clone, this may be a read error. The TCR beta CDR3 regions were amplified from RNA transcripts. The first round of RT-PCR for the TCR CDR3 was performed with the HTBI primer set and the Qiagen OneStep RT-PCR kit. A second multiplex PCR round built the libraries, followed by size selection and purification. Paired-end sequencing of the libraries was performed with 100 bp reads on an Illumina HiSeq2000. The original methods were these. SOAPnuke was used to process the raw data, throwing out any read that contained adapters or uncalled bases, had a mean Phred below 15, or lacked an exact constant-primer or identifier match. COPE v1.2.5 was used to merge the high-quality paired reads, and each unique nucleotide sequence was defined as a clonotype. Clonotypes were aligned to IMGT TRBV, TRBD and TRBJ reference segments using MiTCR v1.1. The analysis included only V-J combinations with a frequency above 0.0001, which together covered over 98% of the repertoires. The TCS score was defined as F50 (clonal expansion) divided by E x V (chaos), with BLOSUM62-based TCRdist calculated between CDR3 peptides within each V-J. Welch's t-statistics and random forest reduced roughly 530 V-J features to about 12, which were used in a naive Bayes classifier (R e1071). TCRdb trimmed public reads at Q25 via fastp, called clones via MiXCR and kept in-frame beta chains. Here each entry gathers all rows of one CDR3 protein and keeps the most common genes and DNA. The V and J calls were determined by TCRdb, not by the authors. The table for this sample lists approximately 260,000 distinct CDR3 sequences; roughly 15% of them were counted only once. The top ten constitute over 25% of the sample.

For this chain, trimming is 5 bases at the V end and 3 bases at the J end, and the number of junction bases without a gene match is 8. The CDR3 runs 17 residues from the cysteine to the phenylalanine. Only CDR3 DNA remains: 51 bases, in frame from the first base. CDR1 and CDR2, per the germline V gene (reference sequence), are MNHEY and SMNVEV. This sample is drawn from a study of T cells in Graves' hyperthyroidism and ophthalmopathy (dated by TCRdb to about 2019). For the wider study: Peripheral blood samples were taken at initial diagnosis, before any treatment was given. The roughly 100 discovery patients were divided at random into training and test sets in a 7:3 ratio. To identify TCR V-J signatures that set the groups apart, the researchers used a discovery cohort of more than 95 patients, made up of 40 to 45 with Graves' ophthalmopathy and 55 to 65 with stable Graves' hyperthyroidism. The paper describes TCR Vbeta CDR3 sequencing of 120 to 150 peripheral blood samples, made up of some 42 ophthalmopathy patients, some 80 hyperthyroidism patients and about 17 progressor patients. Thyroid tissue and blood T-cell repertoires from six Graves' hyperthyroidism patients were also compared in the study. Whether ophthalmopathy could be predicted prospectively was tested in an independent validation cohort made up of fewer than 20 hyperthyroidism patients plus 17 patients who later progressed to ophthalmopathy. Once sampling was done, hyperthyroidism patients were given methimazole at a starting dose of 30 mg daily, whereas ophthalmopathy patients were given high-dose intravenous methylprednisolone.

Hyperthyroidism patients were aged 18 to 65 years and newly diagnosed, with disease duration of less than 2 months. The study excluded patients with uncontrolled infections, other autoimmune diseases, pregnancy or lactation. Clinical symptoms, serum thyroxine and TRAb, thyroid ultrasound, and orbital computed tomography formed the basis for the diagnoses. For progressor patients, blood was drawn at the first diagnosis of hyperthyroidism, before any ophthalmopathy symptoms had appeared. Ficoll-Paque density gradient centrifugation was used to isolate PBMCs from around 9.1 ml of fresh peripheral blood. Progressor patients were first diagnosed with Graves' hyperthyroidism and then developed ophthalmopathy during follow-up. Trizol reagent was used to extract total RNA, and RNA quality was then checked on an Agilent 2100 Bioanalyzer. Broad study findings and their caveats: In validation, progression to ophthalmopathy was predicted by the model with nearly 71% sensitivity and 72% to 85% specificity, a median of around 5.9 months before onset. A model built on a 13 V-J signature distinguished ophthalmopathy from stable hyperthyroidism, reaching about 88% sensitivity and around 81% specificity in cross-validation and 80%/75% in testing. No statistical method was used to fix the sample size in advance, and group allocation was not hidden from the investigators. Blood samples also contained most of the expanded thyroid clonotypes (frequency above 0.001), which suggests that blood repertoires may reflect thyroid immune responses.

The TCR comes from a woman aged 45-60 years with Graves' hyperthyroidism that later progressed to Graves' ophthalmopathy. Specimen: blood. The receptor chain draws on TRBV27 and TRBJ2-6; 9 nucleotides in the junction match TRBD1. The CDR3 reads as follows: CASSPGTGHGGANVLTF. At the DNA level, the sequence is TGTGCCAGCAGTCCAGGGACAGGGCATGGTGGGGCCAACGTCCTGACTTTC.